This TCR beta chain is from a study of vaccination effects on CD4 cells after COVID-19. With regard to this clone: Its specificity is unknown.

Sequencing in the ViraFEST assay came after antigen-specific CD4+ T cells had been expanded with viral peptide pools, which were used to stimulate PBMC. The culture ran for 9 to 11 days, and then CD4+ T cells were isolated. Vaccine recipients had no previous SARS-CoV-2 infection; their nucleocapsid antibodies were negative. Half-medium exchanges with IL-2 medium took place on days 3 and 7. Generated by immunoSEQ multiplex PCR, the TCRdb table keeps only in-frame clones and is missing some. Of 62,000 or so clones in the sample, around 80% were seen once. Study outcomes and limitations: Healthy vaccinees had only 1 of 255 vaccine-induced clones cross-react with common cold coronaviruses. A shortage of convalescent patients and an absence of early post-infection timepoints characterized the study.

This CDR3 region has 15 residues. Germline CDR1 LGHDT, CDR2 YNNKEL (reference sequence). Germline trimming cut 5 bases from V and 3 bases from J; bases unmatched to any gene: 3. The rearrangement uses TRBV3-1 (or the pseudogene TRBV3-2) and TRBJ2-1; TRBD2 matches at 11 bases. This TCR was recovered from a human donor who received a COVID-19 vaccine. This specimen was CD4+ T cells from PBMCs cultured with SARS-CoV-2 spike peptides, taken before COVID-19 vaccination. CDR3 loop: CASSAGTSGYNEQFF. The CDR3 DNA follows: TGTGCCAGCAGCGCCGGGACTAGCGGCTACAATGAGCAGTTCTTC.